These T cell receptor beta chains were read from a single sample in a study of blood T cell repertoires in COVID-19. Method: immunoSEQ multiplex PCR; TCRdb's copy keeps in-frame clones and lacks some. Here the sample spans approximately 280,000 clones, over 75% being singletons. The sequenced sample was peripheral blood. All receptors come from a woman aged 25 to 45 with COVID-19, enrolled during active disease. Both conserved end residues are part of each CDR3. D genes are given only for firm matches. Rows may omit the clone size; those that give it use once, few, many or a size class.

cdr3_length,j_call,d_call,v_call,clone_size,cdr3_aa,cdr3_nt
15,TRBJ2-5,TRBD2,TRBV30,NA,CAWNRGGSGQETQYF,TGTGCCTGGAACCGGGGGGGATCTGGACAAGAGACCCAGTACTTC
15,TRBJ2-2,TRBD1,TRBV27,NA,CASSFSTGGSGELFF,TGTGCCAGCAGTTTTTCAACAGGGGGGTCCGGGGAGCTGTTTTTT
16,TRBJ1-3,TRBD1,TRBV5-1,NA,CASSHNQGATGNTIYF,TGCGCCAGCAGCCACAACCAGGGGGCTACTGGAAACACCATATATTTT
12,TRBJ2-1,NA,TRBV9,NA,CASSVGTQEQFF,TGTGCCAGCAGCGTAGGCACCCAGGAGCAGTTCTTC
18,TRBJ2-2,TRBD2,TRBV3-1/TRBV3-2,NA,CASSQEGLAGAFTGELFF,TGTGCCAGCAGCCAAGAGGGACTAGCGGGAGCTTTCACCGGGGAGCTGTTTTTT
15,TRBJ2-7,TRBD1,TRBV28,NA,CASSPGQGGTYEQYF,TGTGCCAGCAGTCCCGGACAGGGAGGTACGTACGAGCAGTACTTC
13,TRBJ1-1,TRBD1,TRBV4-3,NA,CASSHQTGGEAFF,TGCGCCAGCAGCCACCAGACAGGGGGTGAAGCTTTCTTT
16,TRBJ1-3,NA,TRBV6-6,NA,CASSLGIQVSGNTIYF,TGTGCCAGCAGCCTTGGGATACAGGTCTCTGGAAACACCATATATTTT
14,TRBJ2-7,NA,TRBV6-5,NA,CASSYSGANYEQYF,TGTGCCAGCAGTTACTCGGGGGCGAACTACGAGCAGTACTTC
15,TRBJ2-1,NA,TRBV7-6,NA,CASSLATRTYNEQFF,TGTGCCAGCAGCTTAGCAACGAGAACCTACAATGAGCAGTTCTTC
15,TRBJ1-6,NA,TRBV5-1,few,CASSPGYRDNSPLHF,TGCGCCAGCAGCCCCGGGTACAGGGATAATTCACCCCTCCACTTT
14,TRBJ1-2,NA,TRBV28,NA,CASSLGRANYGYTF,TGTGCCAGCAGTTTGGGCAGGGCGAACTATGGCTACACCTTC
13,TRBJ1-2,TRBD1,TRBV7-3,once,CASSLRAGGGYTF,TGTGCCAGCAGCTTAAGGGCAGGGGGTGGCTACACCTTC
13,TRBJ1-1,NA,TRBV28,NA,CASSSGRNTEAFF,TGTGCCAGCAGTTCGGGGAGAAACACTGAAGCTTTCTTT
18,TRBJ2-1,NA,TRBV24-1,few,CATSDPIPDGSSYNEQFF,TGTGCCACCAGTGACCCTATCCCAGACGGGAGCTCCTACAATGAGCAGTTCTTC
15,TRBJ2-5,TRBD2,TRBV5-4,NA,CASSPRTSGTETQYF,TGTGCCAGCAGCCCTCGGACTAGCGGGACTGAGACCCAGTACTTC
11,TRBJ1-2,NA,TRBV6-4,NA,CASTRDYGYTF,TGTGCCAGCACCCGCGACTATGGCTACACCTTC
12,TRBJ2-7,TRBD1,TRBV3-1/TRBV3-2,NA,CASSQTGREQYF,TGTGCCAGCAGCCAGACAGGGCGTGAGCAGTACTTC
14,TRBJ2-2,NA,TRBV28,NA,CASRTTGGTGELFF,TGTGCCAGCAGAACGACAGGTGGGACCGGGGAGCTGTTTTTT
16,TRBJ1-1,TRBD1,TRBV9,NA,CASSIMTGNLHTEAFF,TGTGCCAGCAGCATTATGACAGGGAACTTGCACACTGAAGCTTTCTTT
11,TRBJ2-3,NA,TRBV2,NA,CASTLLDTQYF,TGTGCCAGCACCCTATTAGATACGCAGTATTTT
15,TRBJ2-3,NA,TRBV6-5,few,CASSYGGGETDTQYF,TGTGCCAGCAGTTACGGTGGTGGGGAGACAGATACGCAGTATTTT
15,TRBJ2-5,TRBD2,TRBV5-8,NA,CASSSSGREQETQYF,TGTGCCAGCAGCTCCTCAGGGAGGGAACAAGAGACCCAGTACTTC
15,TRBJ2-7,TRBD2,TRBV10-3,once,CAISLTSGRAEEQYF,TGTGCCATCAGTCTGACTAGCGGGAGGGCCGAGGAGCAGTACTTC
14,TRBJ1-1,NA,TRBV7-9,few,CASSLEQVGTEAFF,TGTGCCAGCAGCTTAGAACAGGTCGGCACTGAAGCTTTCTTT
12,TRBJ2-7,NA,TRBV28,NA,CASRDYLYEQYF,TGTGCCAGCAGGGACTACCTCTACGAGCAGTACTTC
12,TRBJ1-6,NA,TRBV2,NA,CAMDGEGSPLHF,TGTGCCATGGACGGGGAGGGATCACCCCTCCACTTT
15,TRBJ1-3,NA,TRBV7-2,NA,CASSLYYSAGNTIYF,TGTGCCAGCAGCTTGTACTACTCGGCGGGAAACACCATATATTTT
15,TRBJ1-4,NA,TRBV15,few,CATSRGSVGSEKLFF,TGTGCCACCAGCAGAGGATCCGTGGGGAGTGAAAAACTGTTTTTT
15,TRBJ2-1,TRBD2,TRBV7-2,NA,CASSLRGLAGNEQFF,TGTGCCAGCAGCTTGAGGGGACTAGCGGGCAATGAGCAGTTCTTC
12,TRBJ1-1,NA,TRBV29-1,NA,CSVGSGNTEAFF,TGCAGCGTTGGCTCAGGGAACACTGAAGCTTTCTTT